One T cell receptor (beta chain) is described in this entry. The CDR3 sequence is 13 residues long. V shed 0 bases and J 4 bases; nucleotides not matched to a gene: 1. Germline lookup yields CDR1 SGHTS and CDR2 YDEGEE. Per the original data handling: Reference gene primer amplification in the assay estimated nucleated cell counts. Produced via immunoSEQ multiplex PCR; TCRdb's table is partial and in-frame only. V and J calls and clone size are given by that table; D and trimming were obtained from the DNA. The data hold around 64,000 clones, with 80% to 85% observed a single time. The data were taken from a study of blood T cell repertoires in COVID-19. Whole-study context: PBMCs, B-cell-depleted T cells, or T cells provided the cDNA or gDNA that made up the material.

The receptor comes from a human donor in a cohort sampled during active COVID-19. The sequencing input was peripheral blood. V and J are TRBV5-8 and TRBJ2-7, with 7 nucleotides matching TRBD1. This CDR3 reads CASSLDRGYEQYF. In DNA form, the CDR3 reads TGTGCCAGCAGCTTGGACAGGGGTTACGAGCAGTACTTC. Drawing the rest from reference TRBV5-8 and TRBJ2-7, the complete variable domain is EAGVTQSPTHLIKTRGQQATLRCSPISGHTSVYWYQQALGLGLQFLLWYDEGEERNRGNFPPRFSGRQFPNYSSELNVNALELEDSALYLCASSLDRGYEQYFGPGTRLTVT.